The T cell receptor (beta chain) under discussion was sequenced for a study of control samples from healthy donors and cancer patients. Profiling relied on immunoSEQ multiplex PCR, and the TCRdb table lists in-frame clones only, not all of them. Of fewer than 200,000 clones in the sample, about 90% were seen once. This clonotype was sampled from a woman aged 50 to 60 in good health. Input material: blood.

The CDR3 spells CASSPYGASGRGWELFF. In nucleotides, the CDR3 is TGTGCCAGCAGCCCCTACGGGGCTAGCGGGAGGGGCTGGGAGCTGTTTTTT. The rearrangement uses TRBV7-2 and TRBJ2-2; 12 nucleotides agree with TRBD2. Losses at the gene ends were 5 bases for V and 9 bases for J; bases not matched to a gene: 13. This CDR3 comprises 17 residues. Germline assignment: CDR1 SGHTA and CDR2 FQGNSA.